This TCR beta chain was sequenced in a study of technical replicates of blood from four donors. The CDR3 covers 19 residues. Sequenced by immunoSEQ multiplex PCR; TCRdb stores in-frame clones only, minus some. Of tens of thousands of clones in the sample, 90% to 95% were seen once. Material: T cells isolated from PBMCs. This receptor was identified in a human donor in good health. The chain joins TRBV21-1 to TRBJ2-1; the table calls TRBD2, which could not be checked here. TRBV21-1 is labeled a pseudogene. The CDR3 sequence: CASSNPGLAGSLHNNEQFF. The CDR3 DNA sequence: TGTGCCAGCAGCAACCCGGGACTAGCGGGATCTCTACACAACAATGAGCAGTTCTTC.